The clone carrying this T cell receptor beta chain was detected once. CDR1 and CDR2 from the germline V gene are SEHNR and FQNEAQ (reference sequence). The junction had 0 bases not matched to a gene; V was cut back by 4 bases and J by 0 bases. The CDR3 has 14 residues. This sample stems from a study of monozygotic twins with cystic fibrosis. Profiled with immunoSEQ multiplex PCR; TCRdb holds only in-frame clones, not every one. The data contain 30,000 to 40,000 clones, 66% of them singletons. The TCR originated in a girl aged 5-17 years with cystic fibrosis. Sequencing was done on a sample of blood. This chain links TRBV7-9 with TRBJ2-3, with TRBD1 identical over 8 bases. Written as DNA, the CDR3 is TGTGCCAGCAGCTGGACAGGGAGCACAGATACGCAGTATTTT. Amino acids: CASSWTGSTDTQYF.